This T cell receptor beta chain was observed in a study of shared clonotypes between healthy human individuals. Whole-study findings and limits: It was observed that roughly 4.8% of naive CD4 clonotypes were shared across four donors. The study found lower generation probabilities in non-shared clonotypes than in those shared by all four donors. Sharing of clonotypes among donors was expected to vary with sequencing depth.

Note on this clone: The antigen remains unidentified.

The CDR3 spans 16 residues. From germline, CDR1 is GTSNPN and CDR2 SVGIG (reference sequence). V was shortened by 3 bases and J by 0 bases, with 15 bases between the two germline ends. Repertoires were generated with immunoSEQ multiplex PCR, while TCRdb's copy carries only in-frame clones and drops some. This table holds 900,000 to 1,200,000 clones, around 78% found once. This sequence originates from a man aged 18 to 30 in good health. Some clones in this sample may be carry-over from other donors' samples. This chain uses TRBV30 with TRBJ1-3; D call uncertain. Sequencing input: memory CD4+ T cells from PBMCs. Noted subset: CD45RA-negative fraction. The CDR3 region is CAWSSALLSSGNTIYF. For the CDR3, the DNA is TGTGCCTGGAGCTCTGCCCTCCTAAGCTCTGGAAACACCATATATTTT. The variable domain in full, with the rest retrieved from reference TRBV30 and TRBJ1-3, is SQTIHQWPATLVQPVGSPLSLECTVEGTSNPNLYWYRQAAGRGLQLLFYSVGIGQISSEVPQNLSASRPQDRQFILSSKKLLLSDSGFYLCAWSSALLSSGNTIYFGEGSWLTVV.